A single sample gave rise to the 23 T cell receptor beta chains below, sequenced in a study of technical replicates of blood from a handful of donors. TCRdb keeps only in-frame clones here, not all; method: immunoSEQ multiplex PCR. The top ten hold about 5.2% of the sample, which has about 60,000 clones, around 87% seen once. Sequencing used PBMCs. The receptors were gathered from a human donor in good health. Some clones in this sample may be carry-over from other donors' samples.

The rearrangement joins TRBV5-4 to TRBJ2-1; the match to TRBD2 covers 8 bases. Germline CDR1 reads SGHNT; CDR2 reads YYREEE (reference sequence). CDR3 length: 16 residues. J gave up 4 bases and V 0 bases, and 6 bases lay outside the gene matches. The CDR3 DNA reads TGTGCCAGCAGCTTGGGGGGGGTAGCGGGGTACAATGAGCAGTTCTTC. Encoded protein: CASSLGGVAGYNEQFF.

The rearrangement joins TRBV7-2 to TRBJ1-2; D gene unclear. V shed 5 bases and J shed 0 bases, with 13 bases lying between them. The germline CDR1 and CDR2 sequences are SGHTA and FQGNSA. This CDR3 has 15 amino acids. The CDR3 DNA follows: TGTGCCAGCAGCGTCCGACGCGGAGCTAACTATGGCTACACCTTC. Translating it yields CASSVRRGANYGYTF.

The J gene is TRBJ2-7, the V gene TRBV5-6; D is undetermined. V lost 0 bases, J lost 0 bases, and 16 bases lay in between. Germline lookup yields CDR1 SGHDT and CDR2 YYEEEE. The CDR3 length is 17 residues. This chain's CDR3 is CASSLGFSVRSSYEQYF. The CDR3 DNA is TGTGCCAGCAGCTTGGGCTTTTCGGTGCGGAGCTCCTACGAGCAGTACTTC.

V and J are TRBV6-5 and TRBJ2-7, with 8 bases aligning to TRBD2. V shed 5 bases, J shed 5 bases, and the junction held 11 bases outside the gene matches. CDR3 size: 15 residues. Germline V gene data show CDR1 as MNHEY and CDR2 as SVGAGI. The CDR3: CASSTSGTSSHEQYF. In DNA, the CDR3 is TGTGCCAGCAGTACCTCCGGGACTAGTTCCCACGAGCAGTACTTC.

V is TRBV20-1 and J is TRBJ2-7; TRBD1 might be the D (5 bases). Between the trimmed V and J ends, which lost 4 bases and 1 base, there was a span of 5 bases. Germline CDR1 is DFQATT and CDR2 is SNEGSKA (reference sequence). The CDR3 is made up of 11 amino acids. CDR3: CSATGSYEQYF. In DNA form, the CDR3 reads TGCAGTGCTACAGGGTCCTACGAGCAGTACTTC.

This clone came up many times. The rearrangement joins TRBV6-5 to TRBJ1-3, with 8 bases matching TRBD1. Trimming at V came to 5 bases and at J to 3 bases, leaving 6 bases not matched to a gene. Germline CDR1 and CDR2: MNHEY and SVGAGI. The CDR3 extends over 15 amino acids. Written as DNA, the CDR3 is TGTGCCAGCAGTCTGGACAGGGCAAATGGAAACACCATATATTTT. Amino acid sequence: CASSLDRANGNTIYF.

Written as DNA, the CDR3 is TGTGCCAGCAGTGATCTCGGGGTGGGATTGGGTATGAACACTGAAGCTTTCTTT. This translates into CASSDLGVGLGMNTEAFF. The J gene is TRBJ1-1, the V gene TRBV6-1, with D uncertain. Trimming removed 3 bases at V and 0 bases at J, with 20 bases between. The CDR3 has 18 amino acids. Germline V lookup: CDR1 MNHNS, CDR2 SASEGT.

The chain carries TRBV18 and TRBJ1-1, with TRBD1 matching 7 bases. V trimming: 5 bases; J trimming: 0 bases; junction bases outside the gene matches: 6. The CDR3 runs 15 residues. Per the germline V gene, CDR1 is KGHSH and CDR2 is LQKENI. The CDR3 coding sequence is TGTGCCAGCTCAGAAATCGGGACAGTGAACACTGAAGCTTTCTTT. Its translation is CASSEIGTVNTEAFF.

This chain connects TRBV28 to TRBJ2-2; D possibly corresponds to TRBD1 (6 bases). V lost 6 bases and J 7 bases, leaving 12 bases between the germline ends. The CDR3 is 13 residues long. CDR1 and CDR2 (germline): MDHEN, SYDVKM. This CDR3 reads CASRRDRSGELFF. CDR3 sequence (DNA): TGTGCCAGCAGACGCGACAGGAGCGGGGAGCTGTTTTTT.

The V and J genes are TRBV28 and TRBJ2-7, with 13 bases matching TRBD2. CDR1 and CDR2 from the germline V gene are MDHEN and SYDVKM. This CDR3 spans 14 amino acids. V shed 6 bases, J shed 5 bases, and the junction held 4 bases outside the gene matches. CDR3 DNA sequence: TGTGCCAGCAGGGGACTAGCGGGGCAAAACGAGCAGTACTTC. Its translation: CASRGLAGQNEQYF.

The chain employs TRBV5-1 and TRBJ1-2; D remains unclear. CDR3 size: 17 residues. CDR1 is SGHRS and CDR2 is YFSETQ in the germline V gene. V lost 0 bases, J lost 2 bases, and 17 bases lay in between. The CDR3 here is CASSLGPSSVANYGYTF. DNA for the CDR3: TGCGCCAGCAGCTTGGGTCCTAGTTCGGTTGCGAACTATGGCTACACCTTC.

The chain combines TRBV7-9 with TRBJ1-2, with a possible D match to TRBD1 (6 bases). Germline V lookup: CDR1 SEHNR, CDR2 FQNEAQ (reference sequence). This CDR3 spans 17 amino acids. V dropped 3 bases and J dropped 7 bases, with 24 bases sitting between them. CDR3: CASSLSGRGRGVSGYTF. CDR3 sequence (DNA): TGTGCCAGCAGCTTGTCGGGTCGGGGCAGGGGAGTATCTGGCTACACCTTC.

The chain has TRBV5-6 and TRBJ1-2, with D unresolved. Trimming shortened V by 1 base and J by 4 bases, and 11 bases separated the two germline ends. CDR3 length: 14 amino acids. The germline V gene encodes CDR1 SGHDT and CDR2 YYEEEE. CDR3 amino acids: CASSLNPGTYGYTF. For the CDR3, the DNA is TGTGCCAGCAGCTTGAACCCAGGAACCTATGGCTACACCTTC.

This clone has just one count. J is TRBJ2-7 and V is TRBV28; the match to TRBD1 covers 8 bases. This CDR3 is 14 amino acids long. From germline, CDR1 is MDHEN and CDR2 SYDVKM. J was trimmed by 6 bases and V by 3 bases; bases with no gene match: 7. This CDR3 is CASSFRQGMGEQYF. CDR3 sequence (DNA): TGTGCCAGCAGTTTCAGACAGGGGATGGGCGAGCAGTACTTC.

The rearrangement joins TRBV11-2 to TRBJ2-7; 11 bases align to TRBD1. V lost 8 bases to trimming and J lost 5 bases; unmatched junction nucleotides: 11. The CDR3 is 15 amino acids. Germline CDR1 SGHAT, CDR2 FQNNGV. The DNA of the CDR3 is TGTGCCAGCGGGCCGTGGGGACAGGGGGGCAACGAGCAGTACTTC. Translation gives CASGPWGQGGNEQYF.

The chain carries TRBV9 and TRBJ2-3; 10 bases match TRBD2. This CDR3 region has 15 residues. Losses at the gene ends were 1 base for V and 4 bases for J; bases not matched to a gene: 3. The V gene's germline CDR1 is SGDLS and CDR2 YYNGEE. The CDR3: CASSVTSGVSDTQYF. CDR3 nucleotide sequence: TGTGCCAGCAGCGTAACTAGCGGGGTATCAGATACGCAGTATTTT.

The rearrangement uses TRBV5-6 and TRBJ1-5, with no clear D. V lost 2 bases to trimming and J lost 2 bases, with 8 bases between them. Germline V gene data show CDR1 as SGHDT and CDR2 as YYEEEE. This CDR3 is 14 amino acids long. CDR3 amino acids: CASSLRGGNQPQHF. CDR3 DNA sequence: TGTGCCAGCAGCTTACGGGGTGGCAATCAGCCCCAGCATTTT.

The chain couples TRBV6-6 to TRBJ2-1; 10 positions match TRBD1. The CDR3 spans 15 residues. V trimming: 6 bases; J trimming: 4 bases; junction bases outside the gene matches: 6. Germline V lookup: CDR1 MNHNY, CDR2 SVGAGI (reference sequence). In DNA, the CDR3 is TGTGCCAGCAGCGAGACGGGACAGGGGTACAATGAGCAGTTCTTC. Protein sequence: CASSETGQGYNEQFF.

The CDR3 reads CSVGTSGKGTQYF. CDR3 nucleotide sequence: TGCAGCGTCGGGACTAGCGGGAAAGGGACCCAGTACTTC. V is TRBV29-1 and J is TRBJ2-5, with 13 bases identical to TRBD2. This CDR3 contains 13 residues. V lost 6 bases to trimming and J lost 7 bases; unmatched junction nucleotides: 5. Germline V CDR1 and CDR2: SQVTM, ANQGSEA.

J is TRBJ1-2 and V is TRBV6-5, with 11 bases lining up with TRBD1. The V and J ends lost 2 bases and 7 bases, in that order; junction bases with no gene match: 9. Germline V gives CDR1 MNHEY, CDR2 SVGAGI. The CDR3 has 16 residues. The CDR3 loop reads CASSYTGTGGRRGYTF. The CDR3, as DNA: TGTGCCAGCAGTTACACGGGGACAGGGGGACGACGTGGCTACACCTTC.

This clone was observed once. The rearrangement uses TRBV18 and TRBJ2-3; 14 nucleotides align to TRBD2. Trimming at V came to 0 bases and at J to 2 bases, leaving 10 bases not matched to a gene. The CDR3 is 20 amino acids. Germline-derived CDR1 and CDR2 are KGHSH and LQKENI. The DNA of the CDR3 is TGTGCCAGCTCACCACCACGACTAGCGGGAGGGCGAATTAACACAGATACGCAGTATTTT. It codes for CASSPPRLAGGRINTDTQYF.

The gene calls are TRBV6-1 and TRBJ1-5; TRBD1 matches at 9 bases. The CDR3 runs 15 residues. V lost 6 bases and J lost 2; bases outside the gene matches: 5. Germline lookup yields CDR1 MNHNS and CDR2 SASEGT. The CDR3 loop reads CASSLGQGRNQPQHF. In DNA form, the CDR3 reads TGTGCCAGCAGCCTCGGACAGGGGCGCAATCAGCCCCAGCATTTT.

The chain joins TRBV7-9 to TRBJ1-2; 7 nucleotides match TRBD1. The J segment lost 2 bases and the V segment lost 5 bases, leaving 2 bases of the junction unmatched. The CDR3 sequence is 13 residues long. Germline V gives CDR1 SEHNR, CDR2 FQNEAQ (reference sequence). This chain's CDR3 is CASSRDSNYGYTF. CDR3 in DNA: TGTGCCAGCAGCAGGGACAGCAACTATGGCTACACCTTC.